The 4 T cell receptor beta chains below come from one sample, sequenced in a study of blood T cell repertoires in COVID-19. Assay used: immunoSEQ multiplex PCR; TCRdb lists only in-frame clones, some missing. The table shows 300,000 or so clones, with approximately 89% occurring only once. Source material: peripheral blood. All receptors derive from a woman between 50 and 59 years old who had recovered from COVID-19.

CDR3: CASSEVIGGDEQYF. The CDR3, as DNA: TGTGCCAGCAGTGAAGTAATTGGAGGGGATGAGCAGTACTTC. The chain links TRBV2 to TRBJ2-7, with D possibly matching TRBD2 (6 bases). Trimming removed 1 base from V and 7 bases from J, with 14 bases in between. Per the germline V gene, CDR1 is SNHLY and CDR2 is FYNNEI. The CDR3 consists of 14 residues.

V is TRBV7-2 and J is TRBJ2-1, with D possibly matching TRBD1 (6 bases). Germline CDR1 is SGHTA and CDR2 is FQGNSA. The CDR3 extends over 18 amino acids. V was shortened by 5 bases and J by 0 bases, with 20 bases between the two germline ends. The CDR3 DNA follows: TGTGCCAGCAGCCCTTCTACACCCCGGGACAACTCCTACAATGAGCAGTTCTTC. This translates into CASSPSTPRDNSYNEQFF.

This rearrangement joins TRBV30 to TRBJ2-1; 13 bases are a match to TRBD2. CDR1 is GTSNPN and CDR2 is SVGIG in the germline V gene (reference sequence). The CDR3 totals 16 residues. V lost 2 bases, J lost 7 bases, and 8 bases stayed unmatched. In DNA form, the CDR3 reads TGTGCCTGGAGTATTGGACTAGCGGGAGCGTCTAATGAGCAGTTCTTC. It encodes CAWSIGLAGASNEQFF.

The chain couples TRBV28 to TRBJ1-5; 9 bases agree with TRBD1. The V gene's germline CDR1 is MDHEN and CDR2 SYDVKM. V dropped 2 bases and J dropped 6; count of bases not matched to a gene: 8. This CDR3 spans 16 amino acids. CDR3 DNA sequence: TGTGCCAGCAGTTTACTAAGGGACAGGGACCGTCAGCCCCAGCATTTT. Its protein is CASSLLRDRDRQPQHF.